This T cell receptor (beta chain) was recorded in a study of blood T cell repertoires in COVID-19. Study context: Acute and convalescent COVID-19 specimens originated in the United States, Italy and Spain. Sample material is recorded as cDNA or gDNA derived from T cells, B-cell-depleted T cells, or PBMCs.

The data were produced by immunoSEQ multiplex PCR, yet TCRdb's version contains in-frame clones alone and is incomplete. Found here are under 450,000 clones, under 85% of them singletons; the top ten hold approximately 5.4%. Input material: PBMCs or T cells enriched from blood (not recorded which). This TCR came from a woman in her forties or fifties who had recovered from COVID-19.

CDR3 coding DNA: TGTGCCAGCAGCTTAATCTCCCCGAGGAGGACCAATGAGCAGTTCTTC. Translated, it gives CASSLISPRRTNEQFF. V is TRBV7-3 and J is TRBJ2-1; a possible D gene is TRBD2 (5 bases). This CDR3 has 16 amino acids. Between the trimmed V and J ends, which lost 1 base and 6 bases, there was a span of 16 bases. Germline CDR1 and CDR2: SGHTA and FQGTGA. Full variable domain (rest looked up from reference TRBV7-3 and TRBJ2-1): GAGVSQTPSNKVTEKGKYVELRCDPISGHTALYWYRQSLGQGPEFLIYFQGTGAADDSGLPNDRFFAVRPEGSVSTLKIQRTERGDSAVYLCASSLISPRRTNEQFFGPGTRLTVL.